This record covers a single T cell receptor beta chain. As yet, its antigen is unknown. V shed 4 bases and J 2 bases; nucleotides not matched to a gene: 15. CDR3 length: 19 residues. Germline assignment: CDR1 SGHDT and CDR2 YYEEEE. Nashville, Tennessee was home to all donors, who were Caucasian adults. CD45RA+ naive and CD45RA-negative memory subsets were separated from CD4+ cells. Once extracted for a subset, genomic DNA was divided evenly among several immunoSEQ plates. The repertoire was sequenced with immunoSEQ multiplex PCR; TCRdb's copy has only in-frame clones and lacks some. The sample has some 1 million clones; 65% to 75% are singletons. This record belongs to a study of shared clonotypes between healthy human individuals. Findings and caveats of the study: The represented genetic and exposure-history diversity was limited by the small number of donors.

The receptor was isolated from a man aged 18 to 29 in good health. The chain carries TRBV5-6 and TRBJ2-7, with TRBD2 identical over 13 bases. The sequencing input was memory CD4+ T cells sorted from blood. The subset is: CD45RA-negative fraction. Written as DNA, the CDR3 is TGTGCCAGCAGCGATAGACTAGCGGGGGGCTCTCAAAAGACCTACGAGCAGTACTTC. Translation: CASSDRLAGGSQKTYEQYF.